This T cell receptor (beta chain) was captured by sequencing in a study of T cells and copy number aberrations in small-cell lung cancer. Findings and limits, study-wide: Findings need validation given the study's small sample size.

Libraries were prepared by immunoSEQ multiplex PCR; TCRdb keeps only in-frame clonotypes and omits some of them. The sample carries 7,500 or so clones, roughly four fifths recorded once. The CDR3 covers 12 residues. V lost 4 bases and J 2 bases, leaving 8 bases between the germline ends. Germline lookup yields CDR1 SQVTM and CDR2 ANQGSEA. Notes on this clone: The antigen is undetermined.

This clonotype was sampled from a woman aged 45 to 65 with small cell lung cancer. The V and J genes are TRBV29-1 and TRBJ2-5, with D uncertain. Specimen: normal tissue next to the tumor. The CDR3 sequence: CSVADGQETQYF. In DNA form, the CDR3 reads TGCAGCGTTGCGGACGGACAAGAGACCCAGTACTTC.